This entry lists 30 T cell receptor beta chains sequenced from one sample in a study of blood T cell repertoires in COVID-19. The assay was immunoSEQ multiplex PCR, and TCRdb's table has in-frame clones only and misses some. The sample lists over 90,000 clones; about four fifths were seen once. What was sequenced was peripheral blood. Receptors were obtained from a man older than 75 with COVID-19, enrolled during active disease.

The gene calls are TRBV2 and TRBJ2-3; 7 nucleotides match TRBD1. The germline CDR1 and CDR2 sequences are SNHLY and FYNNEI. V was pared by 4 bases and J by 2 bases, with 9 bases of the junction left unmatched. This CDR3 is 16 amino acids long. The CDR3 nucleotides read TGTGCCAGCAGTGCCGGGACAGCCCAATTCACAGATACGCAGTATTTT. Its protein product is CASSAGTAQFTDTQYF.

This clone came up a few times. Other DNA variants within this sample encode the same CDR3. The chain joins TRBV11-2 to TRBJ1-5, with 7 bases identical to TRBD1. The CDR3 sequence is 15 residues long. Germline CDR1 reads SGHAT; CDR2 reads FQNNGV. J was trimmed by 0 bases and V by 1 base; bases with no gene match: 0. The CDR3 loop is CASSLGQGSNQPQHF. CDR3 in DNA: TGTGCCAGCAGCTTAGGACAGGGTAGCAATCAGCCCCAGCATTTT.

The V and J genes are TRBV19 and TRBJ1-2, with D hard to call. V was shortened by 0 bases and J by 5 bases, with 13 bases between the two germline ends. The CDR3 spans 15 residues. Germline CDR1 and CDR2: LNHDA and SQIVND (reference sequence). CDR3 sequence: CASSIDQSGVYGYTF. CDR3 sequence (DNA): TGTGCCAGTAGTATAGATCAGAGCGGAGTTTATGGCTACACCTTC.

This chain connects TRBV15 to TRBJ2-1; D possibly corresponds to TRBD2 (6 bases). Germline V lookup: CDR1 LNHNV, CDR2 YYDKDF (reference sequence). V was clipped by 0 bases and J by 7 bases, with 19 bases between them. The CDR3 totals 17 residues. The CDR3 reads CATSRDRPPPAGNEQFF. DNA of the CDR3: TGTGCCACCAGCAGAGATCGTCCCCCCCCGGCGGGGAATGAGCAGTTCTTC.

The chain employs TRBV5-4 and TRBJ2-1, with 9 bases lining up with TRBD1. There are 16 residues in the CDR3. Looked up from germline, CDR1 is SGHNT and CDR2 is YYREEE (reference sequence). The V gene end was trimmed by 4 bases and the J gene end by 3 bases; junction bases not matched to a gene: 8. CDR3 sequence (DNA): TGTGCCAGCAGCGAAGGGGGGACAGGGAACTACAATGAGCAGTTCTTC. Translating gives CASSEGGTGNYNEQFF. The full variable domain, in which reference TRBV5-4 and TRBJ2-1 provide the parts outside the CDR3, is ETGVTQSPTHLIKTRGQQVTLRCSSQSGHNTVSWYQQALGQGPQFIFQYYREEENGRGNFPPRFSGLQFPNYSSELNVNALELDDSALYLCASSEGGTGNYNEQFFGPGTRLTVL.

CDR3 amino acids: CASSLPGGSETQYF. As DNA, the CDR3 is TGTGCCAGCAGCTTGCCCGGGGGTTCCGAGACCCAGTACTTC. The gene calls are TRBV5-5 and TRBJ2-5; possible D gene TRBD2, 6 bases. The CDR3 has 14 residues. Germline V gives CDR1 SGHKS, CDR2 YYEKEE (reference sequence). V shed 1 base and J shed 5 bases, with 12 bases lying between them.

The chain links TRBV30 to TRBJ1-1; D ambiguous. The CDR3 is 13 residues long. V lost 8 bases and J lost 3, with 16 bases in between. Germline loops: CDR1 GTSNPN, CDR2 SVGIG (reference sequence). CDR3 coding DNA: TGTGCCCGTCTGGGGAGAGAGGACACTGAAGCTTTCTTT. Translated, it gives CARLGREDTEAFF.

The chain is built from TRBV4-2 and TRBJ1-1; 9 bases match TRBD1. Germline loops: CDR1 LGHNA, CDR2 YNFKEQ. The V segment lost 1 base and the J segment 3 bases; nucleotides outside the gene matches: 3. This CDR3 contains 15 residues. This CDR3 is CASSQGDRDYTEAFF. Here the CDR3 DNA reads TGTGCCAGCAGCCAAGGGGACAGGGACTACACTGAAGCTTTCTTT.

The chain links TRBV9 to TRBJ2-3; 12 bases match TRBD2. CDR1 and CDR2 from the germline V gene are SGDLS and YYNGEE. Trimming cost V 5 bases and J 6 bases; bases outside gene matches: 7. This CDR3 spans 15 amino acids. This CDR3 is CASSYGLAGRDTQYF. CDR3 nucleotide sequence: TGTGCCAGCAGTTACGGACTAGCGGGGCGGGATACGCAGTATTTT.

The rearrangement uses TRBV18 and TRBJ1-1; a possible D gene is TRBD1 (5 bases). The CDR3 spans 16 residues. Germline CDR1 is KGHSH and CDR2 is LQKENI. V was trimmed by 3 bases and J by 5 bases, leaving 19 bases between them. This chain's CDR3 is CASSPLAWGEGTEAFF. The CDR3, as DNA: TGTGCCAGCTCACCCCTTGCTTGGGGCGAAGGAACTGAAGCTTTCTTT. Supplemented by reference TRBV18 and TRBJ1-1, the full variable domain reads NAGVMQNPRHLVRRRGQEARLRCSPMKGHSHVYWYRQLPEEGLKFMVYLQKENIIDESGMPKERFSAEFPKEGPSILRIQQVVRGDSAAYFCASSPLAWGEGTEAFFGQGTRLTVV.

The chain couples TRBV4-1 to TRBJ2-3; 11 bases line up with TRBD2. Per germline, CDR1 MGHRA and CDR2 YSYEKL. V was pared by 4 bases and J by 5 bases, with 5 bases of the junction left unmatched. The CDR3 totals 15 residues. In DNA, the CDR3 is TGCGCCAGCAGCCTTTTAGCGGGGGGGCAAGATACGCAGTATTTT. It translates to CASSLLAGGQDTQYF.

The J gene is TRBJ2-2, the V gene TRBV5-4, with 9 nucleotides matching TRBD1. V was pared by 2 bases and J by 5 bases, with 16 bases of the junction left unmatched. The CDR3 extends over 19 amino acids. Germline lookup yields CDR1 SGHNT and CDR2 YYREEE (reference sequence). Here the CDR3 reads CASSLMDRGTNRWTGELFF. The CDR3 DNA is TGTGCCAGCAGCTTAATGGACAGGGGAACGAATAGGTGGACCGGGGAGCTGTTTTTT.

The V call is TRBV27, the J call TRBJ2-6, with D tentatively TRBD2 (6 bases). V was clipped by 3 bases and J by 3 bases, with 15 bases between them. Germline V gene data show CDR1 as MNHEY and CDR2 as SMNVEV (reference sequence). CDR3 length: 17 residues. CDR3 amino acids: CASSFQPREYGANVLTF. The CDR3, as DNA: TGTGCCAGCAGTTTCCAGCCTCGGGAGTATGGGGCCAACGTCCTGACTTTC.

This clone was detected once. The J gene is TRBJ2-2, the V gene TRBV7-3, with TRBD1 matching 8 bases. Per the germline V gene, CDR1 is SGHTA and CDR2 is FQGTGA. Losses at the gene ends were 2 bases for V and 4 bases for J; bases not matched to a gene: 3. The CDR3 extends over 15 amino acids. CDR3 DNA: TGTGCCAGCAGCTTAGTGACAGGGGCCACCGGGGAGCTGTTTTTT. The encoded protein is CASSLVTGATGELFF.

The chain carries TRBV6-6 and TRBJ2-3; 11 bases agree with TRBD1. Germline-derived CDR1 and CDR2 are MNHNY and SVGAGI (reference sequence). The CDR3 contains 14 residues. V trimming: 6 bases; J trimming: 4 bases; junction bases outside the gene matches: 3. Written as DNA, the CDR3 is TGTGCCAGCAGCCGGACAGGGGGCGCAGATACGCAGTATTTT. This codes for CASSRTGGADTQYF.

The chain employs TRBV5-6 and TRBJ1-5, with 8 positions matching TRBD1. V shed 0 bases and J 7 bases; nucleotides not matched to a gene: 9. Germline assignment: CDR1 SGHDT and CDR2 YYEEEE. The CDR3 is 16 amino acids. CDR3 sequence reads: CASSLGSDRARQPQHF. The CDR3 region has the DNA TGTGCCAGCAGCTTGGGATCGGACAGGGCCAGGCAGCCCCAGCATTTT.

In regard to this clone: One junction end does not reproduce the germline sequence, and a read error may be involved. The chain has TRBV2 and TRBJ2-7, with 15 bases aligning to TRBD2. The CDR3 loop spans 12 amino acids. Germline V gene sequence: CDR1 SNHLY, CDR2 FYNNEI. The CDR3 DNA is TGTGCCAGCAGAGGACTAGCGGGAGGGTTTACCTTC. Its protein product is CASRGLAGGFTF.

This chain joins TRBV7-2 and TRBJ2-7, with D possibly matching TRBD1 (6 bases). This CDR3 has 14 residues. V was pared by 3 bases and J by 6 bases, with 15 bases between. CDR1 and CDR2 from the germline V gene are SGHTA and FQGNSA. The CDR3 loop is CASSLQGPGGEQYF. CDR3 bases: TGTGCCAGCAGCTTGCAGGGGCCTGGCGGCGAGCAGTACTTC. The whole variable domain, remainder taken from reference TRBV7-2 and TRBJ2-7, is GAGVSQSPSNKVTEKGKDVELRCDPISGHTALYWYRQSLGQGLEFLIYFQGNSAPDKSGLPSDRFSAERTGGSVSTLTIQRTQQEDSAVYLCASSLQGPGGEQYFGPGTRLTVT.

This clone was counted a single time. The chain recombines TRBV9 with TRBJ2-1; no reliable D call. The CDR3 is 17 residues long. V was cut by 0 bases and J by 0 bases, with 13 bases left in between. The V gene's germline CDR1 is SGDLS and CDR2 YYNGEE. The CDR3 spells CASSVEGAYSSYNEQFF. The CDR3, as DNA: TGTGCCAGCAGCGTAGAAGGAGCCTATAGCTCCTACAATGAGCAGTTCTTC.

J is TRBJ2-7 and V is TRBV15; 9 positions match TRBD1. This CDR3 spans 15 amino acids. After removal of 3 bases from V and 4 bases from J, the junction contained 7 bases not matched to a gene. Germline-derived CDR1 and CDR2 are LNHNV and YYDKDF (reference sequence). CDR3 sequence: CATSRQTGGEYEQYF. The CDR3 DNA reads TGTGCCACCAGCAGGCAGACAGGGGGGGAATACGAGCAGTACTTC.

This clone was seen a few times. The chain employs TRBV9 and TRBJ1-1; the match to TRBD1 covers 9 bases. Trimming cost V 7 bases and J 4 bases; bases outside gene matches: 5. Germline V gene data show CDR1 as SGDLS and CDR2 as YYNGEE. This CDR3 is built from 13 residues. The CDR3 loop reads CASGGTGSTEAFF. CDR3 DNA: TGTGCCAGCGGAGGGACAGGGAGCACTGAAGCTTTCTTT.

The CDR3 protein is CASTFQGWETQYF. CDR3 nucleotide sequence: TGTGCCAGCACCTTCCAGGGGTGGGAGACCCAGTACTTC. The J gene is TRBJ2-5, the V gene TRBV7-2; D perhaps matches TRBD1 (6 bases). Germline V lookup: CDR1 SGHTA, CDR2 FQGNSA. The V end was cut by 7 bases, the J end by 5 bases, with 14 bases between. The length of the CDR3 is 13 residues. The full variable domain, in which reference TRBV7-2 and TRBJ2-5 provide the parts outside the CDR3, is GAGVSQSPSNKVTEKGKDVELRCDPISGHTALYWYRQSLGQGLEFLIYFQGNSAPDKSGLPSDRFSAERTGGSVSTLTIQRTQQEDSAVYLCASTFQGWETQYFGPGTRLLVL.

The V gene is TRBV2, the J gene TRBJ1-1; D uncertain. CDR1 SNHLY and CDR2 FYNNEI come from the germline V gene. The CDR3 spans 12 residues. Trimming took 6 bases from V and 2 from J, leaving 7 bases between them. CDR3 residues: CASSLSNTEAFF. As DNA, the CDR3 is TGTGCCAGCAGCCTTAGTAACACTGAAGCTTTCTTT.

The rearrangement uses TRBV6-6 and TRBJ1-5; 7 bases align to TRBD1. The length of the CDR3 is 19 residues. The V segment lost 6 bases and the J segment 0 bases; nucleotides outside the gene matches: 17. In germline, CDR1 is MNHNY, CDR2 SVGAGI (reference sequence). Written as DNA, the CDR3 is TGTGCCAGCAGCCGAAAAGGAACAGGGGTCGGTAATAGCAATCAGCCCCAGCATTTT. It is translated as CASSRKGTGVGNSNQPQHF.

Only one count was recorded for this clone. V is TRBV9 and J is TRBJ2-3; D might be TRBD2 (6 bases). V was shortened by 1 base and J by 2 bases, with 11 bases between the two germline ends. CDR3 length equals 15 residues. CDR1 is SGDLS, CDR2 YYNGEE, per germline. CDR3 residues: CASSVLGGFTDTQYF. In DNA form, the CDR3 reads TGTGCCAGCAGCGTATTGGGGGGATTCACAGATACGCAGTATTTT.

The rearrangement uses TRBV2 and TRBJ2-3; TRBD2 matches at 14 bases. The CDR3 has 18 residues. Germline V CDR1 and CDR2: SNHLY, FYNNEI. V trimming: 4 bases; J trimming: 0 bases; junction bases outside the gene matches: 6. For the CDR3, the DNA is TGTGCCAGCAGTGTGGGGACTAGCGGGGGATCTAGCACAGATACGCAGTATTTT. Translation gives CASSVGTSGGSSTDTQYF.

This chain joins TRBV5-4 and TRBJ2-7; a possible D gene is TRBD2 (6 bases). Trimming shortened V by 4 bases and J by 6 bases, and 20 bases separated the two germline ends. Germline V CDR1 and CDR2: SGHNT, YYREEE (reference sequence). The CDR3 loop spans 15 amino acids. CDR3 nucleotide sequence: TGTGCCAGCAGCCGTACCTTTGGCGGGGAGTCCGAGCAGTACTTC. This translates into CASSRTFGGESEQYF.

V gene TRBV3-1 (or the pseudogene TRBV3-2) combines with J gene TRBJ2-7; the match to TRBD2 covers 9 bases. V shed 10 bases, J shed 4 bases, and the junction held 8 bases outside the gene matches. Per germline, CDR1 LGHDT and CDR2 YNNKEL (reference sequence). This CDR3 spans 13 amino acids. The CDR3 reads CATKAGGPYEQYF. The CDR3, as DNA: TGTGCCACCAAGGCGGGGGGGCCGTACGAGCAGTACTTC.

The V call is TRBV30, the J call TRBJ2-6; TRBD1 aligns across 7 bases. In germline, CDR1 is GTSNPN, CDR2 SVGIG (reference sequence). The CDR3 runs to 15 residues. Trimming took 2 bases from V and 12 from J; bases not matched to a gene: 13. The CDR3 loop reads CAWSPRRGQAPVLTF. CDR3 DNA: TGTGCCTGGAGTCCCCGCCGAGGACAGGCTCCCGTCCTGACTTTC.

The rearrangement joins TRBV11-2 to TRBJ1-1; 10 bases are shared with TRBD1. J lost 5 bases, V lost 7 bases, and 10 bases had no gene match. Germline CDR1 SGHAT, CDR2 FQNNGV. The CDR3 consists of 15 residues. Written as DNA, the CDR3 is TGTGCCAGCACCCGGGGAGGGACAGGGGTAACTGAAGCTTTCTTT. It specifies CASTRGGTGVTEAFF.